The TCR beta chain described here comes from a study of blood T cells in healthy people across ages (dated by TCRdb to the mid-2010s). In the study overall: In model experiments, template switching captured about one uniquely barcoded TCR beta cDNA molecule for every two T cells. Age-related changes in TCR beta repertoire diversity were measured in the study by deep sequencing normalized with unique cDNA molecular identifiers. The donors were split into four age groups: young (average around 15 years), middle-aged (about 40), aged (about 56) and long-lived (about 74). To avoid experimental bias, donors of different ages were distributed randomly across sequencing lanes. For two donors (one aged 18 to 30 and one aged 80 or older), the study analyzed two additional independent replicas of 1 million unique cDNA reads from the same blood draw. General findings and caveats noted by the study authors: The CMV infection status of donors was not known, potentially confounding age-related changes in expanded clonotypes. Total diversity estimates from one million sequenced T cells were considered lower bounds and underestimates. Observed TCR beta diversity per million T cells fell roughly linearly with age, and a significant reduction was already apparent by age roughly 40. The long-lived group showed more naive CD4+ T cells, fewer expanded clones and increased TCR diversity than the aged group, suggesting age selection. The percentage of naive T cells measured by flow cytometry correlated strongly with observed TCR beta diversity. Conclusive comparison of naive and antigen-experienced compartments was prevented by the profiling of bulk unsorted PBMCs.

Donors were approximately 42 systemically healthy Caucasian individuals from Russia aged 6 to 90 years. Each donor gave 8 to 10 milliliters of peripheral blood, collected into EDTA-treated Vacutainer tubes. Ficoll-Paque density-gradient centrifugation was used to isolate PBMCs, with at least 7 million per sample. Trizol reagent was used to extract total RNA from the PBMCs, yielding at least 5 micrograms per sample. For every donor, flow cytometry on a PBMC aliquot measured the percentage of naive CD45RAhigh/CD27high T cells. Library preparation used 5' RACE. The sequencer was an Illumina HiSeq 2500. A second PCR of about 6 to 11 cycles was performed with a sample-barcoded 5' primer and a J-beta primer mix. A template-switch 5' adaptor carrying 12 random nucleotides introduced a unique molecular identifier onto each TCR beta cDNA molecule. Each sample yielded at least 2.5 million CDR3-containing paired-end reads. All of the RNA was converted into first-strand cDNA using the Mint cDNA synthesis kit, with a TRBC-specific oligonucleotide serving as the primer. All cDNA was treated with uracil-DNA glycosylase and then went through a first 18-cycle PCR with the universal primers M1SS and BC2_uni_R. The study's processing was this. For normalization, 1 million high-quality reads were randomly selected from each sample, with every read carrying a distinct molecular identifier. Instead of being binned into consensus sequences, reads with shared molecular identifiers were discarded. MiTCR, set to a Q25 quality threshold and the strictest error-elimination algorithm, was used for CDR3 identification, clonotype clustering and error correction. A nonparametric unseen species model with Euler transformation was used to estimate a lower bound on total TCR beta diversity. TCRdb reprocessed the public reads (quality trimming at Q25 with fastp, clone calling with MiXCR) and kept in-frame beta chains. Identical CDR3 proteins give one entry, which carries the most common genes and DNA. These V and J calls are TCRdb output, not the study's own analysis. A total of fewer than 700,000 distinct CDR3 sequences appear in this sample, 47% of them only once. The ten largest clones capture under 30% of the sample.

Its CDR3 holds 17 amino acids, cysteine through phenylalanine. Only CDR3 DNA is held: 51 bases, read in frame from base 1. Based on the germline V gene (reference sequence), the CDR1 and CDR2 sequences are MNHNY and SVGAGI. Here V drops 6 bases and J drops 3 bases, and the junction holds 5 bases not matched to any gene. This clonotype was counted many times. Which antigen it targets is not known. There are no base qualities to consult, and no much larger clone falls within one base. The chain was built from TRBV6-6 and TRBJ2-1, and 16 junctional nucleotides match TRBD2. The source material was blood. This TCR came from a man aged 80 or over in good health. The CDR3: CASRGLAGGPGYNEQFF. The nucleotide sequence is TGTGCCAGCAGGGGACTAGCGGGAGGGCCGGGCTACAATGAGCAGTTCTTC.